This T cell receptor beta chain derives from a study of T cell changes during pregnancy in multiple sclerosis. The germline V gene encodes CDR1 MNHEY and CDR2 SVGAGI. Trimming took 1 base from V and 6 from J; bases not matched to a gene: 3. This CDR3 has 16 amino acids. Sequencing was performed with immunoSEQ multiplex PCR; in TCRdb, only in-frame clones are kept and a portion is missing. The repertoire holds about 34,000 clones, with 75% to 95% as singletons. V gene TRBV6-5 combines with J gene TRBJ2-2; 12 bases map to TRBD2. This TCR was sampled from a female donor with multiple sclerosis, enrolled in a pregnancy study. The sample consisted of CD8+ T cells from peripheral blood mononuclear cells, taken in the first trimester of pregnancy. CDR3 region: CASSYLTSGRPGELFF. DNA for the CDR3: TGTGCCAGCAGTTACTTGACTAGCGGGAGACCCGGGGAGCTGTTTTTT.